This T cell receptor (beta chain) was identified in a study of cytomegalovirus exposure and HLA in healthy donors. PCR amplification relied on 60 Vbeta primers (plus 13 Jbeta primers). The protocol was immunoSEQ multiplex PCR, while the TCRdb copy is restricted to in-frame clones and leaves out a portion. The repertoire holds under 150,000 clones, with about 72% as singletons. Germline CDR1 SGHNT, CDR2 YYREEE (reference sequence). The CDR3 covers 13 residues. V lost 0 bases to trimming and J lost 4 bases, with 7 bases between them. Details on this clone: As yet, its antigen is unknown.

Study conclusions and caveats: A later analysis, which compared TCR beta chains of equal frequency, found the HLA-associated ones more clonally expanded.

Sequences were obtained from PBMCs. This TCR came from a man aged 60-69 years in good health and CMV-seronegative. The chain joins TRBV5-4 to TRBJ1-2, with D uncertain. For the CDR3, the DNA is TGTGCCAGCAGCTTGGGAGGGTCCTATGGCTACACCTTC. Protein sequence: CASSLGGSYGYTF.